This TCR beta chain was captured by sequencing in a study of CD8+CD57+ T cells in acquired aplastic anemia. Looked up from germline, CDR1 is SNHLY and CDR2 is FYNNEI. The CDR3 contains 14 residues. Losses at the gene ends were 5 bases for V and 3 bases for J; bases not matched to a gene: 3. The sequenced patients had an expansion of CD8+CD57+ cells seen by flow cytometry. Severe acquired aplastic anemia was present in all patients. Notes on this clonotype: Its target is not known.

General study findings and limits: Significance was not reached for CD8+ Simpson's diversity between patients and controls.

The template used for profiling TCR beta VDJ and CDR3 was genomic DNA. MiXCR, applied by TCRdb to the reads, yields one record per CDR3 protein. This table holds around 200,000 distinct CDR3 sequences, approximately 48% found once. This sequence was found in a human donor with aplastic anemia. Material for sequencing was sorted CD4+, CD8+, or CD8+CD57+ T cells (not recorded which) from PBMCs. V gene TRBV2 combines with J gene TRBJ2-2, with 7 bases aligning to TRBD1. CDR3 in amino acids: CASSRDRDTGELFF. CDR3 coding DNA: TGTGCCAGCAGTCGCGACAGGGACACCGGGGAGCTGTTTTTT.